This TCR beta chain was documented in a study of blood T cells in healthy people across ages. Study-wide results and limits: Diversity of TCR beta correlated strongly with naive T cell percentage. Older individuals had lower TCR beta diversity per million T cells (the decline was roughly linear).

Isolation of PBMCs gave at least 7 million cells per sample. The use of a sample-barcoded 5' primer and a J-beta primer mix characterized a second PCR of roughly 6 to 12 cycles. MiXCR, applied by TCRdb to the 5' RACE reads, yields one record per CDR3 protein. The repertoire has about 780,000 distinct CDR3 sequences, around half of them found once; the top ten carry roughly 20%. The germline V gene encodes CDR1 MNHEY and CDR2 SMNVEV (reference sequence). The V end lost 8 bases, the J end lost 1 base, and 16 bases lay between the germline ends. There are 15 residues in the CDR3. Comment on this clonotype: Its cognate antigen is unknown.

The J gene is TRBJ2-3, the V gene TRBV27; possibly TRBD1 for D (5 bases). This receptor was identified in a man older than 75 in good health. Material: blood. CDR3 region: CASYPRGAGTDTQYF. CDR3 nucleotides: TGTGCCAGCTATCCTCGTGGGGCGGGCACAGATACGCAGTATTTT.